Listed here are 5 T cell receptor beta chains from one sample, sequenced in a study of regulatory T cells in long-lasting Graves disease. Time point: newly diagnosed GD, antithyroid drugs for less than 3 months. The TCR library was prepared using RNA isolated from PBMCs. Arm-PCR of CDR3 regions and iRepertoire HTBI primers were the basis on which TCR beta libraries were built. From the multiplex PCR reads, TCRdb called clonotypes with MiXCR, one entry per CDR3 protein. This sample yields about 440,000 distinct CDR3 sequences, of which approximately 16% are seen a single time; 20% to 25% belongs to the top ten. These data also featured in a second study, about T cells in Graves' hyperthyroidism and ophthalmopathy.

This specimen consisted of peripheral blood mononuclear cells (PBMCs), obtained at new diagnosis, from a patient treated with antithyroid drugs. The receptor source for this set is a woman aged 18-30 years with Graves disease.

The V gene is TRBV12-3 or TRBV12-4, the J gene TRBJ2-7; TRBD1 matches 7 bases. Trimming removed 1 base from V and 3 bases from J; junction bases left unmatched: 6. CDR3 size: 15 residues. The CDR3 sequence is CASSLGTGLLYEQYF. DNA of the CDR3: TGTGCCAGCAGTTTAGGGACAGGCCTACTCTACGAGCAGTACTTC.

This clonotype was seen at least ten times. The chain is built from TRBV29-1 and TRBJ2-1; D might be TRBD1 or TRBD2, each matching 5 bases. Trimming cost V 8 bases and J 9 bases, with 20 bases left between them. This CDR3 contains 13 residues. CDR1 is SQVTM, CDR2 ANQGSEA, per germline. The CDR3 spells CSLRVGAGVEQFF. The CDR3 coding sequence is TGCAGCCTAAGGGTAGGGGCCGGGGTTGAGCAGTTCTTC.

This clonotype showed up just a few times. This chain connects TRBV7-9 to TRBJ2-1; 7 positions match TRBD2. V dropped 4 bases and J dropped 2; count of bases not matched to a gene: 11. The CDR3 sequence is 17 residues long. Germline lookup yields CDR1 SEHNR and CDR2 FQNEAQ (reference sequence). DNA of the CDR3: TGTGCCAGCAGCTCCCACCGGCGGGAGCCCCCCTACAATGAGCAGTTCTTC. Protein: CASSSHRREPPYNEQFF.

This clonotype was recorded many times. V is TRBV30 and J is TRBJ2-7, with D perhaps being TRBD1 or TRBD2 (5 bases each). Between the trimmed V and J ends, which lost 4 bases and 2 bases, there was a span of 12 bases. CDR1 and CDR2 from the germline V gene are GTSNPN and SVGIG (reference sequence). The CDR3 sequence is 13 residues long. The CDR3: CAWNLGVAYEQYF. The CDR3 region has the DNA TGTGCCTGGAACTTGGGGGTAGCCTACGAGCAGTACTTC.

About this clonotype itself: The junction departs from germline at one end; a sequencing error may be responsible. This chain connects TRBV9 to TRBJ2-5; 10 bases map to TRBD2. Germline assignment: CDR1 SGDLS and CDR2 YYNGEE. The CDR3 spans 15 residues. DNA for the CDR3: TGTGCCAGCAACGTAGCGGGAGGCCCGAAAGAGACCCAGTACTTC. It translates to CASNVAGGPKETQYF.